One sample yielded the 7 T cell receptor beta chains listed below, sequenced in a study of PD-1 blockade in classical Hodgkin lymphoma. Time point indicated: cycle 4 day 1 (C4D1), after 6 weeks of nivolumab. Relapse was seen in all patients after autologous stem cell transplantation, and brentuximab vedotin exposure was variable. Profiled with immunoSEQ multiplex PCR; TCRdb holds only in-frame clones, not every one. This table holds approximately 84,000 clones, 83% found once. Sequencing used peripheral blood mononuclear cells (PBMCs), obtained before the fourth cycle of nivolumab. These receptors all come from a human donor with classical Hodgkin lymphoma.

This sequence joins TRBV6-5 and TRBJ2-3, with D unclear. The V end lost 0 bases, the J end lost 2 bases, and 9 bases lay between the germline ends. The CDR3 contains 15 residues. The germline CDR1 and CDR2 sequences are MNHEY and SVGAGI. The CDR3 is CASSYSGSLTDTQYF. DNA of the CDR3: TGTGCCAGCAGTTACTCGGGCAGCCTCACAGATACGCAGTATTTT.

The CDR3 DNA is TGCGCCAGCAGCTTCTCTAGCGGCTCCTACAATGAGCAGTTCTTC. Translation gives CASSFSSGSYNEQFF. This chain connects TRBV5-1 to TRBJ2-1; 7 bases match TRBD2. This CDR3 comprises 15 residues. Germline lookup yields CDR1 SGHRS and CDR2 YFSETQ. Trimming took 2 bases from V and 0 from J; bases not matched to a gene: 2.

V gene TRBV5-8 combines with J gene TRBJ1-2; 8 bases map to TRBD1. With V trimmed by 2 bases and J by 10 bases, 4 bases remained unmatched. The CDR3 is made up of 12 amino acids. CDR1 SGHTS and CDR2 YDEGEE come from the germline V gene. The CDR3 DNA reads TGTGCCAGCAGCTTAACTCAGGGGGCCTACACCTTC. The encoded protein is CASSLTQGAYTF.

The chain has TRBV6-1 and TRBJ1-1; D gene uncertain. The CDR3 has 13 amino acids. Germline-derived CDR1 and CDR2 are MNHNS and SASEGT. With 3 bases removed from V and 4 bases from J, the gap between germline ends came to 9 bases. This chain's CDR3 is CASSDQVLTEAFF. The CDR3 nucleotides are TGTGCCAGCAGTGATCAGGTCCTCACTGAAGCTTTCTTT.

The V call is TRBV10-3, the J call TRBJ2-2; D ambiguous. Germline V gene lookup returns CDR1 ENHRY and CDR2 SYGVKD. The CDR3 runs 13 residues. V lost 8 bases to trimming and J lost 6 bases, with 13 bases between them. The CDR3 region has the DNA TGTGCCATCTATCTCTCGCGGTCCGGGGAGCTGTTTTTT. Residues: CAIYLSRSGELFF.

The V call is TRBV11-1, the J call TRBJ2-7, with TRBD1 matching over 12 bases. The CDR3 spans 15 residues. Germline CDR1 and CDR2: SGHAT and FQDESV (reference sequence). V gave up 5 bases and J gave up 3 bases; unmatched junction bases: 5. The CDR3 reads CASSAGTGGVYEQYF. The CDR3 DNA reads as TGTGCCAGCAGCGCCGGGACAGGGGGCGTCTACGAGCAGTACTTC.

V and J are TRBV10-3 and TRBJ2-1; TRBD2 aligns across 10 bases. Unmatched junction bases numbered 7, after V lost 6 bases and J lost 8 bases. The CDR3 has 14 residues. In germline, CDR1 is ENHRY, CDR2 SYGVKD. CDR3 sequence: CAIREREGLDEQFF. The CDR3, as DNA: TGTGCCATCAGAGAGCGGGAGGGCCTCGATGAGCAGTTCTTC.